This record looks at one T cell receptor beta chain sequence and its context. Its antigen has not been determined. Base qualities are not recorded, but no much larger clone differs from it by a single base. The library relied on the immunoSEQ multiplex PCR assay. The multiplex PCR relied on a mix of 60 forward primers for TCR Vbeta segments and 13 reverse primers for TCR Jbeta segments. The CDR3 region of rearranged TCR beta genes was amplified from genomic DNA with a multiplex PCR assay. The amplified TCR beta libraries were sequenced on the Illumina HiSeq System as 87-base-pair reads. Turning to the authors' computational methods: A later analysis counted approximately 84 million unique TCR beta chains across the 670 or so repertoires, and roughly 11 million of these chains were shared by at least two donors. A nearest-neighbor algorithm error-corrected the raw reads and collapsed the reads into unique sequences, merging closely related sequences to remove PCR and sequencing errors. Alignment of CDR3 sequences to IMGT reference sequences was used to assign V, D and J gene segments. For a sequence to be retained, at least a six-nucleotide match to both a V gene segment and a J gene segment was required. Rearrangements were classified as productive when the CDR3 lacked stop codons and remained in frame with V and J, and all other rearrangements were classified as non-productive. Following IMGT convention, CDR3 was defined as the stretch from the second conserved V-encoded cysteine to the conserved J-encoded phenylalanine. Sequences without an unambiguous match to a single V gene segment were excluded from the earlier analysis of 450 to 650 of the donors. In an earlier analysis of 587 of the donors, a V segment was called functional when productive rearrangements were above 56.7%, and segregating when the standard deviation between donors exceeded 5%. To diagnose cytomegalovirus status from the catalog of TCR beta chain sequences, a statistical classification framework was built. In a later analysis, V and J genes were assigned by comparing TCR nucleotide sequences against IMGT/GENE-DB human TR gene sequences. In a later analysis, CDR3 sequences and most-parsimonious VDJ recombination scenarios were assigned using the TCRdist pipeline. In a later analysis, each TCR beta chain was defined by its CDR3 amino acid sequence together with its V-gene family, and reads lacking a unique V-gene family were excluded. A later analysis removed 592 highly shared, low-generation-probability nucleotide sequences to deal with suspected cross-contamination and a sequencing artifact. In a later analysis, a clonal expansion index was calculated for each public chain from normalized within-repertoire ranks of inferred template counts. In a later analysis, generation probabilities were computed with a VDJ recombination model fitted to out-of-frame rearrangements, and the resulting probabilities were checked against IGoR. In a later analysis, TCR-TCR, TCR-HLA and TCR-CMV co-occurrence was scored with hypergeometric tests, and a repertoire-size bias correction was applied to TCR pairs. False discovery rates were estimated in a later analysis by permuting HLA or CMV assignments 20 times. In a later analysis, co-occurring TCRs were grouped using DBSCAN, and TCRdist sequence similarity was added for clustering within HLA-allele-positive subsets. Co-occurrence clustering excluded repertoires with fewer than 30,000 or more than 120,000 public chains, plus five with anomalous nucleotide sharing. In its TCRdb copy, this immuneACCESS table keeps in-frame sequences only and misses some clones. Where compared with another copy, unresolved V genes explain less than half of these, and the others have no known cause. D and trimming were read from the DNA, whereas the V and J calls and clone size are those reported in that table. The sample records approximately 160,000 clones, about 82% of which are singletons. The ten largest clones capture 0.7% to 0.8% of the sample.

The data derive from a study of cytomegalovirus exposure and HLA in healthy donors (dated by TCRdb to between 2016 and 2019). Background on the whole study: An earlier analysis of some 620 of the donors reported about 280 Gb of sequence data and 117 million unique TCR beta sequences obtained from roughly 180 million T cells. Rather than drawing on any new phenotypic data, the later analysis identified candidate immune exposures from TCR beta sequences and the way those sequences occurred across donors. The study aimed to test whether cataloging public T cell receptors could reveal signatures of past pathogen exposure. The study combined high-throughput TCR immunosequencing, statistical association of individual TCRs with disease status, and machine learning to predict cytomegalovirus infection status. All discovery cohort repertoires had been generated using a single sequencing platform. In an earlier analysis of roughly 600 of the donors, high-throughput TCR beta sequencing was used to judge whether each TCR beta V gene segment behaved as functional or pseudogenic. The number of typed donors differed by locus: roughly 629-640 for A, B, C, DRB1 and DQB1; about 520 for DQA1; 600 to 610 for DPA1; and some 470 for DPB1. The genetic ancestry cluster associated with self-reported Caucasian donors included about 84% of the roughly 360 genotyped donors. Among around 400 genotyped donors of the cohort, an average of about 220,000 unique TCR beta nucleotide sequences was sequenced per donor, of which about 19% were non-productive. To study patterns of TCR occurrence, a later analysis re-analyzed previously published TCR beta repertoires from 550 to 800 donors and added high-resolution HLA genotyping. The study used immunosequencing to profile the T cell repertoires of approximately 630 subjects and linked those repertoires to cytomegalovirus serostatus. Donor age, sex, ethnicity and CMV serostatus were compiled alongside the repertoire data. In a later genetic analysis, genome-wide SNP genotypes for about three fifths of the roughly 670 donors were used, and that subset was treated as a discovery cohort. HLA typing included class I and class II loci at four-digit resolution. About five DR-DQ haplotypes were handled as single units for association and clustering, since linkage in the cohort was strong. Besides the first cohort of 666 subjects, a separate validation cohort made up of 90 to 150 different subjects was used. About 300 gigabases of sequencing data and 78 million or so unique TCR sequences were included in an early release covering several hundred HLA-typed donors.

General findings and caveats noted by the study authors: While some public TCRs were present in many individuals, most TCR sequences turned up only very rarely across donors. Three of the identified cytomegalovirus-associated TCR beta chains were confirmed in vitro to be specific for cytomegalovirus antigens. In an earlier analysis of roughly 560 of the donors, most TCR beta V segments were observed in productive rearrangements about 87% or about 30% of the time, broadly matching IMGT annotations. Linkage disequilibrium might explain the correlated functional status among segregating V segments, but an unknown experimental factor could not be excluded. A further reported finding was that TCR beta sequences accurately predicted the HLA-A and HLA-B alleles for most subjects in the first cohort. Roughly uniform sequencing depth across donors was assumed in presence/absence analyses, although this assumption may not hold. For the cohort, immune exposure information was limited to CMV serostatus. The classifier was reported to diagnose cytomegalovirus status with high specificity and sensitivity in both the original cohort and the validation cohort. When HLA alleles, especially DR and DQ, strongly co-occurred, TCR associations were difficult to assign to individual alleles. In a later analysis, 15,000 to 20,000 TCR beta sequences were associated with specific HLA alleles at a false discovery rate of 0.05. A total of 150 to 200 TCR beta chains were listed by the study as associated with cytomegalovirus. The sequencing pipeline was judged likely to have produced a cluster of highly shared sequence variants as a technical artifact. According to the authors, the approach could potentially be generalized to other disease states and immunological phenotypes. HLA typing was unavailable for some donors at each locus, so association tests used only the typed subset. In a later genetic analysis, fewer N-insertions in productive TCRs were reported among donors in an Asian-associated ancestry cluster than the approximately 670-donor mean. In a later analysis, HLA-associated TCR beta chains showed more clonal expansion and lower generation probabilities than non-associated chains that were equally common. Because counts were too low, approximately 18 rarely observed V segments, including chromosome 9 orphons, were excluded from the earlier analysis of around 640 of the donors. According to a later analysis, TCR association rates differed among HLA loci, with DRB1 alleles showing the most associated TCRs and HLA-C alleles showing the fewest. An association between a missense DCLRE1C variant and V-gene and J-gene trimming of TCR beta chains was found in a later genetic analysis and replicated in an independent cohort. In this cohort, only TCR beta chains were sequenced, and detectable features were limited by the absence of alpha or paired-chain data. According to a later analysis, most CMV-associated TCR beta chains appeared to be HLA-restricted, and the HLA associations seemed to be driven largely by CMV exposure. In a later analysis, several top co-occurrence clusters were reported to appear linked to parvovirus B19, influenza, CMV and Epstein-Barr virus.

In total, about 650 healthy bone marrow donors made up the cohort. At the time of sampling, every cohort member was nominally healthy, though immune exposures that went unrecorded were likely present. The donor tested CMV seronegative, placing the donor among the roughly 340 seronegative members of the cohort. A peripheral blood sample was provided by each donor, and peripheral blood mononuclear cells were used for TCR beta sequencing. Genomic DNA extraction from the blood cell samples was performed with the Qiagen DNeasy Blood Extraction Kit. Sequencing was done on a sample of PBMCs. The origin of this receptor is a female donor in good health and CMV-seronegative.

The CDR3 in this case is CASSDGTGGEKLFF. The nucleotides are TGTGCCAGCAGCGACGGGACAGGGGGTGAAAAACTGTTTTTT. The chain links TRBV9 with TRBJ1-4; TRBD1 lines up with 11 middle nucleotides. From the germline V gene, CDR1 is SGDLS and CDR2 is YYNGEE. The CDR3, cysteine through phenylalanine, is 14 amino acids long. Only the CDR3 part of the read is kept: 42 bases, read in frame from the first base. Trimming accounts for 3 bases at V and 7 bases at J, while the number of junction bases matched to no gene is 2. When the CDR3 is completed using the reference TRBV9 and TRBJ1-4 genes on either side, the full variable domain is DSGVTQTPKHLITATGQRVTLRCSPRSGDLSVYWYQQSLDQGLQFLIQYYNGEERAKGNILERFSAQQFPDLHSELNLSSLELGDSALYFCASSDGTGGEKLFFGSGTQLSVL.